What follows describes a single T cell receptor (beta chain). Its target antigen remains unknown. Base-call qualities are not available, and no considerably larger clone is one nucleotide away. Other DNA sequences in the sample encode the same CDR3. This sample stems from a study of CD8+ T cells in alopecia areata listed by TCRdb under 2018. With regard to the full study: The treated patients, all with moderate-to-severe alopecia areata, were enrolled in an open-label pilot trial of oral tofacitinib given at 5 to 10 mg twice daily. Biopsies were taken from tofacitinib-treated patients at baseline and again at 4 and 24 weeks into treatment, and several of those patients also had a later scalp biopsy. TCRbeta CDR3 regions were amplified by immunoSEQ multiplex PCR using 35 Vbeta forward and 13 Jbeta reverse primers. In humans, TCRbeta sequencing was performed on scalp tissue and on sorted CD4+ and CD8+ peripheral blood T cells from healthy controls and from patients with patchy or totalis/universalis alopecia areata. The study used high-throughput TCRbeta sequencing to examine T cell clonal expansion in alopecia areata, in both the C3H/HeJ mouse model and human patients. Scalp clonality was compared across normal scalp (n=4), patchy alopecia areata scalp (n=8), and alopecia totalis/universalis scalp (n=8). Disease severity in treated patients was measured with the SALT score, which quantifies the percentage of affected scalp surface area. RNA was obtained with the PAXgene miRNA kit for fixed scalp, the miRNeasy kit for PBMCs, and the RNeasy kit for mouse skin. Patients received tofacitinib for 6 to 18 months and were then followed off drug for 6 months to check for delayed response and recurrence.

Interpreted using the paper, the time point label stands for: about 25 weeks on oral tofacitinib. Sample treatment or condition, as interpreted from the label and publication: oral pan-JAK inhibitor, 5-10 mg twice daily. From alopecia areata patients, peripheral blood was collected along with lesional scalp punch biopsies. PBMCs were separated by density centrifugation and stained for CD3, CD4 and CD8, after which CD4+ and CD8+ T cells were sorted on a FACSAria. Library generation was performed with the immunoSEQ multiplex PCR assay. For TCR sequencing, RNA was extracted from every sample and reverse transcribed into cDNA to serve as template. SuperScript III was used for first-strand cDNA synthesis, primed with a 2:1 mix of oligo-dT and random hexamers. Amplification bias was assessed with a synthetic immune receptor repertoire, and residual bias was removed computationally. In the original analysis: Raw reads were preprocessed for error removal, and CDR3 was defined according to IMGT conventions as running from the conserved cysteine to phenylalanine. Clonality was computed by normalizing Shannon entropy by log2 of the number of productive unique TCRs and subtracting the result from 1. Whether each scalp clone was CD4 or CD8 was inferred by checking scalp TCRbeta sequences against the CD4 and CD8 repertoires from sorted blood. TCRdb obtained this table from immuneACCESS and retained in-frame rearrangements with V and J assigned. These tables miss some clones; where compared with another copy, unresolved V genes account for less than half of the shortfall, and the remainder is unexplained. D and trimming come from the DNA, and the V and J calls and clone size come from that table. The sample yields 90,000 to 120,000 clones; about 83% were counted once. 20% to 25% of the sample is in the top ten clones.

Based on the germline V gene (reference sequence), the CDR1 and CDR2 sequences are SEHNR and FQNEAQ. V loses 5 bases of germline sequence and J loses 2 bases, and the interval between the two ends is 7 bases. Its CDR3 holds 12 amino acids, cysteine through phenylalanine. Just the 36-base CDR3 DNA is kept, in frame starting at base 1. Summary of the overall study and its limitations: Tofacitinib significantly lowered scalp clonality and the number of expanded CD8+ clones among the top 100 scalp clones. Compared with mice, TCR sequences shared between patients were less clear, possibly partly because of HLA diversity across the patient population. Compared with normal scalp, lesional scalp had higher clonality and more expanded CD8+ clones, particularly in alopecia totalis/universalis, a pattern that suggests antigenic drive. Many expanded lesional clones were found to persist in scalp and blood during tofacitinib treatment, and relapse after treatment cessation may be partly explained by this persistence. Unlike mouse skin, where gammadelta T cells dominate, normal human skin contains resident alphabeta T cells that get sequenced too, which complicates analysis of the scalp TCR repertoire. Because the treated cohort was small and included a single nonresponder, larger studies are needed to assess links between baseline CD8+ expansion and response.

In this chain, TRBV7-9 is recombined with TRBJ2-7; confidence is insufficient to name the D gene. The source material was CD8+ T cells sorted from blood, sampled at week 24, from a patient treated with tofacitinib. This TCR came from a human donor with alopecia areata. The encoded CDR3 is CASSLGTYEQYF. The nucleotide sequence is TGTGCCAGCAGCCTAGGGACCTACGAGCAGTACTTC.